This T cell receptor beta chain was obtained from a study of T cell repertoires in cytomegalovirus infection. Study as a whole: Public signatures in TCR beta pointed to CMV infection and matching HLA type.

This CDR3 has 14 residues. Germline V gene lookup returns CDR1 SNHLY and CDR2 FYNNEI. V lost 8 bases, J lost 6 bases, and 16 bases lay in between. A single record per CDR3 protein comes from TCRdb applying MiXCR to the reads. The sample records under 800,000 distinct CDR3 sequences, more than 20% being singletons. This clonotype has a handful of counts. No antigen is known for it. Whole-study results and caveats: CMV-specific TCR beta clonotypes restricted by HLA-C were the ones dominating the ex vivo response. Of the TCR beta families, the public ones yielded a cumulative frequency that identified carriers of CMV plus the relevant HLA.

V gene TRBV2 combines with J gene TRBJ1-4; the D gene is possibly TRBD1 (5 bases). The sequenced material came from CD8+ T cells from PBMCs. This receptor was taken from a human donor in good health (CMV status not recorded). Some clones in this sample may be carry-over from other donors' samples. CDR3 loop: CASGSAGLDEKLFF. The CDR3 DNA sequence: TGTGCCAGCGGCTCGGCAGGGTTGGATGAAAAACTGTTTTTT.